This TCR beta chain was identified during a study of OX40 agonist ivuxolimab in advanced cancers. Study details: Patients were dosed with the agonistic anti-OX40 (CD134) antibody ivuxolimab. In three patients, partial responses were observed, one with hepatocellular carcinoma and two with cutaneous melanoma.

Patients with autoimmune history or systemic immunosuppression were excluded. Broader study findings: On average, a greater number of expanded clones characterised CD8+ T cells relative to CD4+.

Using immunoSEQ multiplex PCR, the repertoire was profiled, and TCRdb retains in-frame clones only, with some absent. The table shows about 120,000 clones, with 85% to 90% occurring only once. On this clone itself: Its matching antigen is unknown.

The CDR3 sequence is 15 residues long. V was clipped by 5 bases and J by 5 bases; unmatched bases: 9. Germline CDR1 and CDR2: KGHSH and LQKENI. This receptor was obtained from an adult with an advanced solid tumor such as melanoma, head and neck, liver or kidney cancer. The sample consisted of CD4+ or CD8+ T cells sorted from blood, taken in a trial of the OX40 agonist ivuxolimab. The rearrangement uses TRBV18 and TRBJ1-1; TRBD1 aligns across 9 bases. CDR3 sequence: CASSRGTGMDTEAFF. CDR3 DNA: TGTGCCAGCTCAAGAGGGACAGGGATGGATACTGAAGCTTTCTTT.